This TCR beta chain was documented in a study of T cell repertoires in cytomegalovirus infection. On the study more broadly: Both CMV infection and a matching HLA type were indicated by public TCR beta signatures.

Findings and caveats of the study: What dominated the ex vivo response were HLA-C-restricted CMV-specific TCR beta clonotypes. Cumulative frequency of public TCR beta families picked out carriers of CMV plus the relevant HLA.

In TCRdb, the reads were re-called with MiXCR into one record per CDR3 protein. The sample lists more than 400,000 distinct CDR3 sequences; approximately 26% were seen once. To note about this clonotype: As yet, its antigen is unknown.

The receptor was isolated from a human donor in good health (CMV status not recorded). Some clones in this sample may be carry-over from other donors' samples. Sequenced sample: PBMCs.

The CDR3 DNA reads as TGCGCCAGCAGCCAGAACCTACAGGGGGTTAACACTGAAGCTTTCTTT. It yields the protein CASSQNLQGVNTEAFF. This chain connects TRBV4-1 to TRBJ1-1, with 8 nucleotides matching TRBD1. V shed 3 bases, J shed 2 bases, and the junction held 8 bases outside the gene matches. Germline lookup yields CDR1 MGHRA and CDR2 YSYEKL. There are 16 residues in the CDR3.